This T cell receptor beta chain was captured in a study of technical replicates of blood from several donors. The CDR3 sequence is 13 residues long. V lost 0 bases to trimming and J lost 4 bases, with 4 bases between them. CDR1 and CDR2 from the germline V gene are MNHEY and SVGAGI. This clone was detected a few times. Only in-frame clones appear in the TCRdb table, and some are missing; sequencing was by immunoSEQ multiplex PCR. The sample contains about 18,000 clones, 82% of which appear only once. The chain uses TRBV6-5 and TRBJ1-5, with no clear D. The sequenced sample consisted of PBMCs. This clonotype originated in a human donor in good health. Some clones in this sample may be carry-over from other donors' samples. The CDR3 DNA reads TGTGCCAGCAGTTACTCGCAGAATCAGCCCCAGCATTTT. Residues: CASSYSQNQPQHF.